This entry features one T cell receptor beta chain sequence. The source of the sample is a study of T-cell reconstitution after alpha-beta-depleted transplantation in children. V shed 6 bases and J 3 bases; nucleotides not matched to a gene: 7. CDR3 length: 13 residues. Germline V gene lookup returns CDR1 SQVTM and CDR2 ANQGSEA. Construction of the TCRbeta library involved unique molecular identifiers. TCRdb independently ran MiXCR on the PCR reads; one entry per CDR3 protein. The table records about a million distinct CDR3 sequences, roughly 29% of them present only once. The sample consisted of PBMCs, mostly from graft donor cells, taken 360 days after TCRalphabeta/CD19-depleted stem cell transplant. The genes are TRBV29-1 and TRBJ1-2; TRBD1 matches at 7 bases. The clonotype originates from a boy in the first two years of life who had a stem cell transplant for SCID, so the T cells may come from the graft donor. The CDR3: CSVGETGHYGYTF. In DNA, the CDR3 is TGCAGCGTCGGAGAGACAGGGCACTATGGCTACACCTTC.